This TCR beta chain stems from a study of blood T cell repertoires in COVID-19. The wider study: Researchers got acute and convalescent COVID-19 samples from the United States, Italy and Spain.

In the original processing: How many nucleated cells were present was estimated from reference gene primer amplification. The method was immunoSEQ multiplex PCR; TCRdb's version includes in-frame clones alone and lacks a portion of them. V, J and clone size are those of that table, while D and trimming were read from the DNA. Of roughly 100,000 clones in the sample, more than 80% are singletons; the top ten hold 12%. The sequenced sample was peripheral blood. This TCR came from a human donor in a cohort sampled during active COVID-19.

CDR3 loop: CASSQDRTVHGYTF. As DNA, the CDR3 is TGTGCCAGCAGCCAAGATCGAACTGTGCATGGCTACACCTTC. This chain uses TRBV14 with TRBJ1-2; the D is unclear. Between the trimmed V and J ends, which lost 0 bases and 6 bases, there was a span of 11 bases. Germline loops: CDR1 SGHDN, CDR2 FVKESK. This CDR3 has 14 amino acids.